The subject of this entry is one T cell receptor beta chain. This specimen belongs to a study of blood T cell repertoires in COVID-19. Study-wide context: The United States, Italy and Spain provided the acute and convalescent COVID-19 samples.

Germline assignment: CDR1 MNHEY and CDR2 SMNVEV (reference sequence). The V end was cut by 6 bases, the J end by 4 bases, with 13 bases between. The CDR3 is made up of 13 amino acids. Per the original data handling: The assay estimated nucleated cells by amplifying reference gene primers. Sequenced by immunoSEQ multiplex PCR; TCRdb stores in-frame clones only, minus some. D and trimming were read from the DNA, whereas the V and J calls and clone size are those reported in that table. The sample holds 140,000 or so clones; around 79% are singletons and the top ten take roughly 4.9%. In Seattle, patients joined the study during active infection and were tracked longitudinally.

The chain uses TRBV27 and TRBJ2-7; the D gene is possibly TRBD2 (7 bases). Material for sequencing was peripheral blood. The receptor was derived from a woman between 65 and 79 years old with COVID-19, enrolled during active disease. Written as DNA, the CDR3 is TGTGCCAGCAGGAGGGGGGGATCGTACGAGCAGTACTTC. Translation gives CASRRGGSYEQYF.